This record covers a single TCR beta chain. Those enrolled in Seattle joined during active infection and were followed longitudinally afterward. The germline CDR1 and CDR2 sequences are SQVTM and ANQGSEA. Trimming took 4 bases from V and 3 from J, leaving 7 bases between them. The CDR3 sequence is 12 residues long. Per the original data handling: Reference gene primers were amplified, and this amplification served to estimate nucleated cell counts. This table comes from immunoSEQ multiplex PCR, and its TCRdb copy is limited to in-frame clones, with some not included. That table furnishes V, J and clone size, whereas the DNA furnished D and trimming. Here the sample spans around 270,000 clones, around 82% being singletons. This specimen comes from a study of blood T cell repertoires in COVID-19. Turning to the study itself: T cells, B-cell-depleted T cells, or PBMCs provided the cDNA or gDNA that served as material.

The rearrangement links TRBV29-1 to TRBJ1-5, with TRBD1 as a possible D gene (6 bases). The receptor was isolated from a human donor with COVID-19, enrolled during active disease. The donor label of this sample is uncertain. Sequenced: peripheral blood. Here the CDR3 reads CSVGQVNQPQHF. The CDR3 coding sequence is TGCAGCGTTGGACAGGTCAATCAGCCCCAGCATTTT.